This entry concerns a single T cell receptor (beta chain). The CDR3 has 16 residues. Trimming took 1 base from V and 1 from J, leaving 13 bases between them. Germline V gene lookup returns CDR1 MNHNS and CDR2 SASEGT. This record belongs to a study of T cell changes during pregnancy in multiple sclerosis. TCRdb keeps only in-frame clones here, not all; method: immunoSEQ multiplex PCR. Among some 70,000 clones, less than 95% were seen once, and the ten largest hold around 0.86%. This chain joins TRBV6-1 and TRBJ1-2; TRBD1 is a possible D gene (5 bases). The sequencing here drew on peripheral blood, taken in the second trimester of pregnancy. The source is a female donor with multiple sclerosis, enrolled in a pregnancy study. The CDR3 DNA is TGTGCCAGCAGTGAAGTGAACAGGTTCCATAACTATGGCTACACCTTC. Protein product: CASSEVNRFHNYGYTF.